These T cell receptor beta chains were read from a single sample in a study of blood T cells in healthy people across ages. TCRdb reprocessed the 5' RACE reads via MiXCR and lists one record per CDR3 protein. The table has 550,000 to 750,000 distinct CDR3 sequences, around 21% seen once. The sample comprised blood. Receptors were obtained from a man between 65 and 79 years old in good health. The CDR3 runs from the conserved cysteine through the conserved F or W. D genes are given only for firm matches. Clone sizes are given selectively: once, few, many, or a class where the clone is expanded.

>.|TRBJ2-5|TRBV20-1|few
CSAGGTKETRYF
TGCAGTGCTGGGGGGACAAAAGAGACCCGGTACTTC
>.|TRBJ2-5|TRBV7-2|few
CASSFWSQETQYF
TGTGCCAGCAGCTTCTGGAGTCAAGAGACCCAGTACTTC
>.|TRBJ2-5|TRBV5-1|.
CASSRQTVGETQYF
TGCGCCAGCAGCCGACAGACGGTCGGGGAGACCCAGTACTTC
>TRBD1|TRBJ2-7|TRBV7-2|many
CASSLGLGGTYEQYF
TGTGCCAGCAGCTTAGGGCTAGGGGGCACCTACGAGCAGTACTTC
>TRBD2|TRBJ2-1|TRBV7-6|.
CASSLGLGDNEQLF
TGTGCCAGCAGCTTGGGACTAGGAGACAATGAGCAGTTATTC
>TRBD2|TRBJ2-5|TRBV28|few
CASSPVGGSYQETQYF
TGTGCCAGCAGCCCTGTCGGCGGGAGCTACCAAGAGACCCAGTACTTC
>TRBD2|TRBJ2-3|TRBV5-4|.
CASSLPIGTSGIATQYF
TGTGCCAGCAGCCTACCCATTGGGACTAGCGGGATAGCTACGCAGTATTTT
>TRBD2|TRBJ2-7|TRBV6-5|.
CASSPSGISSYEQYF
TGTGCCAGCAGCCCTAGCGGGATCAGCTCCTACGAGCAGTACTTC
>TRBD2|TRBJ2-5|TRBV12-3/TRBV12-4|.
CASSRSGMETQYF
TGTGCCAGCAGTCGGAGCGGGATGGAGACCCAGTACTTC
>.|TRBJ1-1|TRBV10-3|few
CAIAGGGTGSEAFF
TGTGCCATCGCGGGGGGGGGCACAGGGAGTGAAGCTTTCTTT
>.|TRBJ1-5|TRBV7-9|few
CASSLGEGNQPQHF
TGCGCCAGCAGCTTGGGGGAGGGCAATCAGCCCCAGCATTTT
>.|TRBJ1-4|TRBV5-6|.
CASSLGQGIATNEKLFF
TGTGCCAGCAGCTTAGGGCAGGGGATAGCAACTAATGAAAAACTGTTTTTT
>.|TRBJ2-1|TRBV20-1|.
CSAREFDEQFF
TGCAGTGCTAGGGAGTTTGATGAGCAGTTCTTC
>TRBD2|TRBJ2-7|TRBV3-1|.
CASSTQREVYEQYF
TGTGCCAGCAGCACGCAGCGGGAGGTTTACGAGCAGTACTTC
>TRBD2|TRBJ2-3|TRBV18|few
CASSPPSGIADTQYF
TGTGCCAGCTCACCTCCTAGCGGGATCGCAGATACGCAGTATTTT
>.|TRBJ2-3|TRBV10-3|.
CAISESQESTDTQYF
TGTGCCATCAGTGAGAGCCAGGAGAGCACAGATACGCAGTATTTT
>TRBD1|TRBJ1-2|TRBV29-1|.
CSVGTGDGYTF
TGCAGCGTTGGGACAGGGGATGGCTACACCTTC
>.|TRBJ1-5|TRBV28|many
CASSFKQNQPQHF
TGTGCCAGCAGTTTCAAACAGAATCAGCCCCAGCATTTT
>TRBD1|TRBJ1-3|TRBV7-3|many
CASSPQGNSGNTIYF
TGTGCCAGCAGCCCACAGGGGAACTCTGGAAACACCATATATTTT
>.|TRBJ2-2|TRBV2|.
CASTGTNTGELFF
TGTGCCAGCACGGGAACGAACACCGGGGAGCTGTTTTTT
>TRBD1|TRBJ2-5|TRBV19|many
CASSPTGLETQYF
TGTGCCAGTAGCCCGACAGGGTTAGAGACCCAGTACTTC
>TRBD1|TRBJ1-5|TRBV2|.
CASRKSGTDNQPQHF
TGTGCCAGCAGAAAGTCCGGGACAGACAATCAGCCCCAGCATTTT
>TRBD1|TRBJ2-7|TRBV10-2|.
CASSPRDRGHEQYF
TGCGCCAGCAGTCCCCGGGACAGGGGACACGAGCAGTACTTC
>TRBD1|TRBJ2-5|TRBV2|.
CASIFSDRGRETQYF
TGTGCCAGCATTTTTTCGGACAGGGGGCGAGAGACCCAGTACTTC
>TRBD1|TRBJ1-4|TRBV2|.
CASSEGKTGGRGKLFF
TGTGCCAGCAGTGAAGGAAAGACAGGGGGCAGGGGAAAACTGTTTTTT
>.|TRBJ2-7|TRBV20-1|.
CSARSPGAAHEQYF
TGCAGTGCTAGATCGCCGGGGGCCGCCCACGAGCAGTACTTC
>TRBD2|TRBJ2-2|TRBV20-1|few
CSARRLAGDGELFF
TGCAGTGCTAGGCGGTTAGCGGGAGACGGGGAGCTGTTTTTT
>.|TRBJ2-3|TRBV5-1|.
CASSKDHTDTQYF
TGCGCCAGCAGCAAGGACCACACAGATACGCAGTATTTT
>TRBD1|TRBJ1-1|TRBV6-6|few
CASRRQGPNTEAFF
TGTGCCAGCAGGCGACAGGGACCGAACACTGAAGCTTTCTTT
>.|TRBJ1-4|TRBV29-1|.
CSVDVGNEKLFF
TGCAGCGTTGACGTTGGTAATGAAAAACTGTTTTTT
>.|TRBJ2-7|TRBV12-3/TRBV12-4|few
CASSLQATLDGQYF
TGTGCCAGCAGTCTACAGGCCACTCTCGACGGGCAGTACTTC
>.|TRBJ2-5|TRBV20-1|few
CSARVGREETQYF
TGCAGTGCTAGAGTGGGCAGGGAGGAGACCCAGTACTTC
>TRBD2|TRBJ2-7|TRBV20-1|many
CSARDGFLAGREQYF
TGCAGTGCTAGAGATGGATTCCTAGCGGGACGCGAGCAGTACTTC
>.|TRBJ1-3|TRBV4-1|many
CASSQEGNTIYF
TGCGCCAGCAGCCAGGAAGGAAACACCATATATTTT
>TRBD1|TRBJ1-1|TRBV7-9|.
CASSLVQGAAGTEAFF
TGTGCCAGCAGCTTAGTACAGGGGGCTGCCGGCACTGAAGCTTTCTTT
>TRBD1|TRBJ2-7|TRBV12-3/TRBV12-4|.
CASSSGQGAATYEQYF
TGTGCCAGCAGCTCGGGACAGGGGGCTGCGACCTACGAGCAGTACTTC
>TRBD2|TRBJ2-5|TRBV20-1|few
CSARDLTSGRETQYF
TGCAGTGCTAGAGATCTAACTAGCGGGAGGGAGACCCAGTACTTC
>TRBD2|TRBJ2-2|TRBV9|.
CASSVGLAGANTGELFF
TGTGCCAGCAGCGTAGGTCTAGCGGGAGCGAACACCGGGGAGCTGTTTTTT
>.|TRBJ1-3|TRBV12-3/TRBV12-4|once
CASSLGVQSSGNTIYF
TGTGCCAGCAGTTTGGGGGTCCAGAGCTCTGGAAACACCATATATTTT
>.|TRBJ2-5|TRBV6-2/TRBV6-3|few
CASSYPLAKQTQYF
TGTGCCAGCAGTTACCCCCTAGCGAAGCAGACCCAGTACTTC
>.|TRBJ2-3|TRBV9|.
CASSVASGEADTQYF
TGTGCCAGCAGCGTAGCATCGGGGGAGGCAGATACGCAGTATTTT
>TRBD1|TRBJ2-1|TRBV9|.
CASSRGQVLYNEQFF
TGTGCCAGCAGCAGGGGACAGGTGCTCTACAATGAGCAGTTCTTC
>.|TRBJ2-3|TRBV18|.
CASSPQGRDTQYF
TGTGCCAGCTCACCTCAGGGGCGGGATACGCAGTATTTT
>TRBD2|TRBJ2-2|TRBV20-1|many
CSAPTYSGSTGELFF
TGCAGTGCTCCCACTTACAGCGGGAGTACCGGGGAGCTGTTTTTT
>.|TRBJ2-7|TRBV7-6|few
CASSSPGLIYEQYF
TGTGCCAGCAGCTCACCGGGCCTTATATACGAGCAGTACTTC
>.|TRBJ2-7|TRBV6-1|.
CASSEVSGYREQYF
TGTGCCAGCAGTGAAGTTTCGGGGTACCGCGAGCAGTACTTC
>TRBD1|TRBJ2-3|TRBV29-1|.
CSVEKGGYTQYF
TGCAGCGTGGAAAAAGGGGGCTATACGCAGTATTTT
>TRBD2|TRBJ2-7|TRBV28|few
CASGRLAGTYEQYF
TGTGCCAGCGGACGACTAGCGGGGACCTACGAGCAGTACTTC
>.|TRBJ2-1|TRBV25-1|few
CASSPPSGVYNEQFF
TGTGCCAGCAGTCCTCCTTCGGGAGTTTACAATGAGCAGTTCTTC
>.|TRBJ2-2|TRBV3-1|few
CASSQPGAAGELFF
TGTGCCAGCAGCCAACCTGGGGCAGCCGGGGAGCTGTTTTTT
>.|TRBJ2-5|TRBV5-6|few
CASSHPLRVKTQYF
TGTGCCAGCAGCCACCCTCTCAGGGTAAAGACCCAGTACTTC
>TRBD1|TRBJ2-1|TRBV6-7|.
CASSPSRTGTYEQFF
TGTGCCAGCAGTCCGTCTAGGACAGGGACATATGAGCAGTTCTTC
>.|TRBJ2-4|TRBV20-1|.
CSARDQRNIQYF
TGCAGTGCTCGGGACCAGCGAAACATTCAGTACTTC
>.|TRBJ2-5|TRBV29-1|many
CSGTVQETQYF
TGCAGCGGGACGGTACAAGAGACCCAGTACTTC
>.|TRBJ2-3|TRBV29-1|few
CSVDPDNTDTQYF
TGCAGCGTTGACCCGGACAACACAGATACGCAGTATTTT
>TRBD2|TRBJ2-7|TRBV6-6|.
CASRLRQRGYEQYF
TGTGCCAGCAGGTTGAGGCAGCGGGGCTACGAGCAGTACTTC
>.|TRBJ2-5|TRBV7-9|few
CASSLSYSGGWETQYF
TGTGCCAGCAGCTTAAGCTACAGCGGAGGGTGGGAGACCCAGTACTTC
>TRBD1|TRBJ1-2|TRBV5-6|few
CASSPPDRENYGYTF
TGTGCCAGCAGCCCGCCGGACAGGGAAAACTATGGCTACACCTTC